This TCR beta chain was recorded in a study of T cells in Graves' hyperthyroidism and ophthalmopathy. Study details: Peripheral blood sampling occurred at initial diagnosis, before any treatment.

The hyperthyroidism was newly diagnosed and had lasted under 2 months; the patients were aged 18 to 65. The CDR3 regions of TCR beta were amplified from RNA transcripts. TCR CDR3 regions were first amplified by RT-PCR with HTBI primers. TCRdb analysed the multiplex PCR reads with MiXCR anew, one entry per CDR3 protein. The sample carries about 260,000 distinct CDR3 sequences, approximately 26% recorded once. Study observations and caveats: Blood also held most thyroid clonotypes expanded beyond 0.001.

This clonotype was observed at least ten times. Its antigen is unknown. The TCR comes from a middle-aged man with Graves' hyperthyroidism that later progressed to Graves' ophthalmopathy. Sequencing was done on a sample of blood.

The CDR3 DNA reads as TGTGCCAGCAGCTTAGCCTTGGGGACTGAAGCTTTCTTT. Translation gives CASSLALGTEAFF. The genes are TRBV7-9 and TRBJ1-1; D gene uncertain. The CDR3 has 13 residues. Trimming removed 0 bases at V and 5 bases at J, with 7 bases between. Germline V gene lookup returns CDR1 SEHNR and CDR2 FQNEAQ (reference sequence).